The 21 T cell receptor beta chains below come from one sample, sequenced in a study of human CD8 memory T cell subsets. Libraries targeted TCR beta using 5' RACE with UMIs. TCRdb re-called the 5' RACE reads and gives one entry per CDR3 protein, without DNA. This sample's table has 5,500 to 9,000 distinct CDR3 sequences. Sample: CD8+ T cells from PBMCs. The receptor source for this set is a human donor in good health.

This chain uses TRBV6-2 or TRBV6-3 with TRBJ2-1; TCRdb gives TRBD2 as the D gene, but with no DNA this cannot be confirmed. The CDR3 extends over 15 amino acids. Germline CDR1 is MNHEY and CDR2 is SVGEGT. The chain's CDR3 is CASSYDAGEGNEQFF.

The V and J genes are TRBV5-4 and TRBJ2-1; TCRdb designates TRBD2, a call that cannot be tested without DNA. CDR1 and CDR2 (germline): SGHNT, YYREEE (reference sequence). The CDR3 sequence is 16 residues long. CDR3 sequence reads: CASSRTPGLASNEQFF.

This clonotype is medium-sized (0.01 to 0.1%) by frequency. This rearrangement joins TRBV9 to TRBJ2-2. The CDR3 runs to 12 residues. Per germline, CDR1 SGDLS and CDR2 YYNGEE. The CDR3 spells CASSVGPGELFF.

This chain links TRBV12-5 with TRBJ2-1; TCRdb's D gene call, TRBD2, goes unchecked for lack of DNA. The germline CDR1 and CDR2 sequences are LGHNT and FRNRAP. The CDR3 is 15 residues long. CDR3 loop: CASGPADSSYNEQFF.

This clonotype is called medium-sized based on its frequency. The chain carries TRBV5-6 and TRBJ2-7. Germline CDR1 and CDR2: SGHDT and YYEEEE. CDR3 size: 15 residues. CDR3 sequence reads: CASSLAGQGFYEQYF.

This clonotype is identified as large from frequency. This chain links TRBV27 with TRBJ1-4; TCRdb reports TRBD1, a call that lacks DNA to check it against. The CDR3 sequence is 18 residues long. CDR1 and CDR2 from the germline V gene are MNHEY and SMNVEV (reference sequence). CDR3 sequence: CASSLSIWTAATNEKLFF.

This chain joins TRBV4-2 and TRBJ1-5. The CDR3 is made up of 13 amino acids. Germline-derived CDR1 and CDR2 are LGHNA and YNFKEQ. CDR3 residues: CASSQGRDQPQHF.

The chain recombines TRBV7-9 with TRBJ1-3; the TCRdb D gene call, TRBD1, has no DNA to confirm it. The CDR3 sequence is 15 residues long. Germline lookup yields CDR1 SEHNR and CDR2 FQNEAQ (reference sequence). The CDR3 loop reads CASSAKLGAGNTIYF.

The V gene is TRBV4-1, the J gene TRBJ2-1; TCRdb selects TRBD1, and the lack of DNA leaves this call unchecked. This CDR3 is built from 15 residues. Germline CDR1 MGHRA, CDR2 YSYEKL. This CDR3 reads CASSQPGQGYNEQFF.

Frequency places this clonotype as large. The V and J genes are TRBV5-1 and TRBJ2-3; as DNA is missing, the TRBD1 call by TCRdb cannot be tested. CDR3 length: 14 residues. Germline assignment: CDR1 SGHRS and CDR2 YFSETQ. This CDR3 is CASPRRDGTDTQYF.

The genes are TRBV20-1 and TRBJ2-1; TCRdb gives TRBD2 as the D gene, but with no DNA this cannot be confirmed. Per the germline V gene, CDR1 is DFQATT and CDR2 is SNEGSKA (reference sequence). This CDR3 comprises 15 residues. CDR3 sequence: CSARDTRAGVVEQFF.

The gene calls are TRBV6-2 or TRBV6-3 and TRBJ2-5; the D call from TCRdb, TRBD1, cannot be confirmed without DNA. The CDR3 is 15 amino acids. Germline assignment: CDR1 MNHEY and CDR2 SVGEGT. The CDR3 sequence is CASSIQGAGGETQYF.

This chain connects TRBV6-6 to TRBJ2-2; there is no DNA to check the TCRdb D call of TRBD1. CDR1 is MNHNY and CDR2 is SVGAGI in the germline V gene (reference sequence). The CDR3 spans 13 residues. The CDR3 loop is CASTPGNTGELFF.

V and J are TRBV28 and TRBJ2-7; without DNA, the TCRdb call of TRBD2 cannot be checked. Germline CDR1 and CDR2: MDHEN and SYDVKM. The CDR3 is made up of 14 amino acids. The CDR3 here is CASNPRDVDYEQYF.

The rearrangement links TRBV7-4 to TRBJ1-1; TCRdb's assignment of TRBD1 cannot be checked, as there is no DNA. The CDR3 has 14 amino acids. Per germline, CDR1 SGHVT and CDR2 SQSDAQ. CDR3 residues: CASSPDGIHTEAFF.

The CDR3 reads CASRPQGDANYGYTF. This chain joins TRBV13 and TRBJ1-2. The CDR3 consists of 15 residues. Germline CDR1 is PRHDT and CDR2 is FYEKMQ (reference sequence).

By frequency, this clonotype registers medium-sized. The J gene is TRBJ1-1, the V gene TRBV29-1. CDR1 is SQVTM, CDR2 ANQGSEA, per germline. The CDR3 is 11 residues long. CDR3 residues: CSVNRNTEAFF.

Judged by frequency, this clonotype is medium-sized. The V gene is TRBV11-3, the J gene TRBJ1-1; the TCRdb D gene call, TRBD1, has no DNA to confirm it. The germline CDR1 and CDR2 sequences are SGHNT and YENEEA. The length of the CDR3 is 13 residues. The CDR3 protein is CASSLEGDTEAFF.

V is TRBV19 and J is TRBJ2-7; TCRdb's D call of TRBD1 is untestable without DNA. Germline CDR1 is LNHDA and CDR2 is SQIVND (reference sequence). The CDR3 covers 14 residues. CDR3 residues: CASSIEQGDYEQYF.

V usage is TRBV7-6 and J usage is TRBJ1-2; TCRdb picks TRBD1, but there is no DNA to check that call. The CDR3 is 17 amino acids. The germline CDR1 and CDR2 sequences are SGHVS and FNYEAQ. The CDR3 loop is CASSLRQGSAKAHGYTF.

V and J are TRBV6-2 or TRBV6-3 and TRBJ2-7; TCRdb calls TRBD2, which cannot be checked without DNA. This CDR3 contains 14 residues. Germline CDR1 and CDR2: MNHEY and SVGEGT. The CDR3 sequence: CASIPHGGPNEQYF.